This TCR beta chain was recovered during a study of T cells in tumors after PD-1 blockade. Study-level background: Patients had no prior checkpoint blockade, systemic immunosuppressants, or anti-cancer therapy within 4 weeks.

Findings and limits, study-wide: Some novel exhausted tumor clones appeared in pre-treatment blood, suggesting peripheral recruitment.

The protocol was immunoSEQ multiplex PCR, while the TCRdb copy is restricted to in-frame clones and leaves out a portion. The sample lists around 46,000 clones, approximately 79% seen once, with 16% in the top ten. Of note for this clone: As yet, its antigen is unknown.

The CDR3 totals 16 residues. Germline assignment: CDR1 LGHNA and CDR2 YNFKEQ. The V segment lost 3 bases and the J segment 2 bases; nucleotides outside the gene matches: 1. The material sequenced was PBMCs, taken before anti-PD-1 treatment. J is TRBJ2-5 and V is TRBV4-2; 15 positions agree with TRBD2. The clonotype comes from a human donor with basal cell carcinoma. The CDR3 here is CASSHGTSGGQETQYF. The CDR3 DNA reads as TGTGCCAGCAGCCATGGGACTAGCGGGGGGCAAGAGACCCAGTACTTC.